This record looks at one T cell receptor beta chain sequence and its context. In the authors' methods: Reference gene primer amplification gave estimated nucleated cell counts. Profiling relied on immunoSEQ multiplex PCR, and the TCRdb table lists in-frame clones only, not all of them. Clone size and V and J calls were adopted from that table, with D and trimming inferred from the DNA. In the table there are hundreds of thousands of clones, around nine tenths of which are singletons. These data belong to a study of blood T cell repertoires in COVID-19. Study summary: Some COVID-19 samples were acute and others convalescent; all came from the United States, Italy and Spain. T cells, B-cell-depleted T cells, or PBMCs provided the cDNA or gDNA that served as material.

CDR1 and CDR2 (germline): MDHEN, SYDVKM. The ends lost 5 bases at V and 10 bases at J; junction bases unmatched: 7. The CDR3 contains 13 residues. This TCR was recovered from a man between 60 and 75 years old who had recovered from COVID-19. Source material: peripheral blood. The rearrangement links TRBV28 to TRBJ2-7; the match to TRBD2 covers 11 bases. The CDR3 coding sequence is TGTGCCAGCAGTCTTCTAGCGGGAGGTCCCCAGTACTTC. It translates to CASSLLAGGPQYF.